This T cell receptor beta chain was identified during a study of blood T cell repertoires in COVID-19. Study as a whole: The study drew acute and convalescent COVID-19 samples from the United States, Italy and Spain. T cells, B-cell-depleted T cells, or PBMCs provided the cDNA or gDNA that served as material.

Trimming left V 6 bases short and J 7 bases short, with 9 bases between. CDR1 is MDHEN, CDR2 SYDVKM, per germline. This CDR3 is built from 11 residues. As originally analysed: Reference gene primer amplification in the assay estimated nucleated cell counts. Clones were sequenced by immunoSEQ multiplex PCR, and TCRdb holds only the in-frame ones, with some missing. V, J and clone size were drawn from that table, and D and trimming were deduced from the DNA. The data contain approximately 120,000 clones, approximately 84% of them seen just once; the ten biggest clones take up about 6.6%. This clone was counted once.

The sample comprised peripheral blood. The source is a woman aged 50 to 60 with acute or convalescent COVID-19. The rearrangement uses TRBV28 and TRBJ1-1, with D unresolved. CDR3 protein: CASSLRFEAFF. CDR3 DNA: TGTGCCAGCAGCCTACGGTTTGAAGCTTTCTTT.